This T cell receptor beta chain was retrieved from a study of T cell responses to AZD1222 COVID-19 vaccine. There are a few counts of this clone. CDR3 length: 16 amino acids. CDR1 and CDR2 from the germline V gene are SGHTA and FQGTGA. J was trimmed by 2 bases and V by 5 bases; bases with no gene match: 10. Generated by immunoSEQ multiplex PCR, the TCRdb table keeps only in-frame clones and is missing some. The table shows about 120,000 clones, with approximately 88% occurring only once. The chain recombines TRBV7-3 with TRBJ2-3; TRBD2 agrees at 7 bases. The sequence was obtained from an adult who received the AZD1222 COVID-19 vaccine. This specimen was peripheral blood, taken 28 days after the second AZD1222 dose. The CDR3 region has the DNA TGTGCCAGCAGCCCGACTCCGGGAGGAAACACAGATACGCAGTATTTT. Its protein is CASSPTPGGNTDTQYF.